This T cell receptor beta chain was captured in a study of identical twins (dated by TCRdb to about 2016). Notes on the research overall: To test whether fetal clonotypes persist, this study deep-sequenced TCR alpha and beta repertoires from monozygotic twins, from unrelated adults of various ages, and from cord blood. Replicate twin experiments were performed at different times using different library preparation protocols to rule out contamination.

Libraries were built with 5' RACE. Sequencing instrument: Illumina HiSeq 2000. A universal primer binding site was added through template switching, and the final cDNA carried a unique molecular identifier so that TCR cDNA molecules could be counted accurately. Specific primers in the conserved constant-segment region were used to synthesize first-strand cDNA for TCR alpha and beta chains. To control for contamination, every cDNA library was double barcoded, receiving both a SMART-Mk sample barcode and Illumina barcodes. TruSeq adapter sequences and Illumina sample barcodes were added in two successive PCR steps. The TCR alpha and beta cDNA libraries were sequenced on the Illumina HiSeq platform using custom primers. In the source study's methods: MiGEC processed the raw reads to extract unique molecular identifiers, while MiXCR was used to determine the CDR3 positions. Recombination models were inferred per individual with the repgenHMM and IGoR tools using an EM algorithm. Shared clonotypes were analyzed with the tcR package in R, and sharing was normalized by the product of cloneset sizes. To study raw recombination free of thymic and clonal selection effects, out-of-frame nonproductive sequences were analyzed. TCRdb trimmed the raw reads at Q25, called clones with MiXCR and kept productive beta chains. Under each unique CDR3 protein, matching rows form one entry showing the most common genes and DNA. V and J calls and clone size were set by TCRdb, not the authors. Here the sample has over 550,000 distinct CDR3 sequences; under 8.5% occur a single time. The ten largest clones take up 1.5% to 2% of the sample.

CDR1 SGHTA and CDR2 FQGNSA are derived from the germline V gene. Reading from cysteine to phenylalanine, the CDR3 counts 15 amino acids. The CDR3 DNA has 45 bases and is translated from base 1. Deletion took 1 base off V and 0 bases off J, with a span of 9 bases between the germline ends. Every donor was a healthy Caucasian. The twin cohort comprised three pairs of female monozygotic twins, all aged roughly 18 to 30 years. The RNA used for TCR libraries was isolated from peripheral blood mononuclear cells. This clonotype occurred a few times. What antigen it recognizes has not been identified. The record has no base qualities; no much larger clone is one base away. Study-wide conclusions, independent of this receptor: Compared with coincidental sharing between unrelated individuals, out-of-frame TCR alpha sequences shared between twins had an excess of sequences with low generation probability. Recombination models systematically underestimated out-of-frame TCR alpha sharing in monozygotic twins but agreed with sharing between unrelated individuals. In beta out-of-frame sequences, excess twin sharing was weaker, because having fewer shared sequences lowered the signal-to-noise ratio. Zero-insertion analyses could be partly confounded by invariant T cells such as MAIT and iNKT, though diverse VJ usage argued against such confounding for most clonotypes. Because the same donors could not be followed over many years, the conclusions depended on cross-sectional statistical analysis. Fewer insertions were carried by abundant cord blood beta clonotypes, a similar but weaker trend appeared in young adult naive repertoires, and no such trend appeared in memory repertoires.

The same data also contributed to another study, on yellow fever vaccine responses in identical twins. As noted in the second study: The T cell response to vaccination in identical twins was reported by the authors to appear partly convergent and partly personalized. Focusing on identical twins, the study followed the T cell clones that responded to the vaccine, and did so with precision.

Sequencing used PBMCs. Here the chain combines TRBV7-2 and TRBJ1-2, with no D gene named confidently. The clonotype originates from a woman aged 18-30 years in good health. Here the CDR3 is given as CASSLGPNPNYGYTF. The DNA sequence reads TGTGCCAGCAGCTTAGGGCCAAATCCTAACTATGGCTACACCTTC.